The text below deals with one T cell receptor (beta chain). Its matching antigen is unknown. Only in-frame clones appear in the TCRdb table, and some are missing; sequencing was by immunoSEQ multiplex PCR. The table lists fewer than 15,000 clones, 75% to 90% of them singletons. The V and J ends lost 4 bases and 4 bases, in that order; junction bases with no gene match: 11. The length of the CDR3 is 16 residues. Per the germline V gene, CDR1 is SGHDT and CDR2 is YYEEEE. This entry comes from a study of OX40 agonist ivuxolimab in advanced cancers. The overall study: Patients were given ivuxolimab, an antibody that agonizes OX40 (CD134). Past anti-PD-1, anti-PD-L1 or anti-CTLA-4 therapy was accepted, and roughly 42% had received some. Study-wide findings and caveats: CD8+ T cells (on average) carried more expanded clones than CD4+ T cells.

The sequence was obtained from an adult with an advanced solid tumor such as melanoma, head and neck, liver or kidney cancer. V usage is TRBV5-6 and J usage is TRBJ2-5, with TRBD1 identical over 9 bases. The sequencing here drew on CD4+ or CD8+ T cells sorted from blood, taken in a trial of the OX40 agonist ivuxolimab. The CDR3 region has the DNA TGTGCCAGCAGCAATACCCACAGGGGGCGTCGAGAGACCCAGTACTTC. Protein: CASSNTHRGRRETQYF.